These T cell receptor beta chains were read from a single sample in a study of blood T cell repertoires in COVID-19. Sequencing was performed with immunoSEQ multiplex PCR; in TCRdb, only in-frame clones are kept and a portion is missing. The sample comprises more than 150,000 clones, about 90% of which are singletons, and 2% to 3% rests with the top ten. The sequenced material came from peripheral blood. These receptor sequences come from a middle-aged man with active or convalescent COVID-19. Both conserved end residues are part of each CDR3. The D gene is left open where the match is weak. A row's size may be missing; if present it is once, few, many or a size class.

D gene,V gene,clone size,J gene,CDR3 DNA,CDR3 protein
-,TRBV7-2,-,TRBJ1-5,TGTGCCAGCAGCTCCGACAGGTTGAATCAGCCCCAGCATTTT,CASSSDRLNQPQHF
TRBD1,TRBV30,-,TRBJ1-6,TGTGCCTGGGCAGACGGAGGGACAGTTCGTAATTCACCCCTCCACTTT,CAWADGGTVRNSPLHF
TRBD2,TRBV5-1,-,TRBJ2-5,TGCGCCAGCAGCCCCCGGGGTAGCGGGGGGGAAGAGACCCAGTACTTC,CASSPRGSGGEETQYF
TRBD1,TRBV5-1,-,TRBJ2-2,TGCGCCAGCAGCTCGCAGGGGGCGCGCGGGGAGCTGTTTTTT,CASSSQGARGELFF
-,TRBV5-1,-,TRBJ1-2,TGCGCCAGCAGCGCGGGACGGGGAGTGGGCTATGGCTACACCTTC,CASSAGRGVGYGYTF
-,TRBV5-4,-,TRBJ2-7,TGTGCCAGCAGCTTGTTCGGACATTCGATCTCCTACGAGCAGTACTTC,CASSLFGHSISYEQYF
-,TRBV6-5,-,TRBJ2-7,TGTGCCAGCAAGTTTCTAGATGGGGGGAGCTACGAGCAGTACTTC,CASKFLDGGSYEQYF
-,TRBV6-2/TRBV6-3,-,TRBJ1-1,TGTGCCAGCAGTTACTCGACGCACAGGATGAACACTGAAGCTTTCTTT,CASSYSTHRMNTEAFF
-,TRBV7-9,-,TRBJ2-3,TGTGCCAGCAATGGGGGCTTCACAGATACGCAGTATTTT,CASNGGFTDTQYF
TRBD1,TRBV7-2,-,TRBJ1-2,TGTGCCAGCAGCTTAGGGTGGACAGGGAATTATGGCTACACCTTC,CASSLGWTGNYGYTF
-,TRBV11-2,-,TRBJ2-5,TGTGCCAGCAGCTTAGGCTTCCGGGGGGAGACCCAGTACTTC,CASSLGFRGETQYF
-,TRBV25-1,-,TRBJ1-1,TGTGCCAGCAGTGAGACAGTCGAAGCTTTCTTT,CASSETVEAFF
-,TRBV3-1/TRBV3-2,few,TRBJ1-4,TGTGCCAGCAGCCAAGTTATGTCTAATGAAAAACTGTTTTTT,CASSQVMSNEKLFF
-,TRBV4-1,-,TRBJ1-1,TGCGCCAGCAGCCGGGCGGGGGACACTGAAGCTTTCTTT,CASSRAGDTEAFF
TRBD1,TRBV24-1,-,TRBJ1-5,TGTGCCACCAGTGGCCGGGACAGCAGCAATCAGCCCCAGCATTTT,CATSGRDSSNQPQHF
TRBD2,TRBV5-4,-,TRBJ2-1,TGTGCCAGCAGCACGACGGGGGGAGAGCAGTTCTTC,CASSTTGGEQFF
TRBD1,TRBV19,few,TRBJ1-1,TGTGCCAGTAGTATAGCCGCGGACAGGGGGCACACTGAAGCTTTCTTT,CASSIAADRGHTEAFF
TRBD1,TRBV5-5,-,TRBJ1-1,TGTGCCAGCAGCCTCGGGACAGCTTTCGCTCCTGAAGCTTTCTTT,CASSLGTAFAPEAFF
TRBD1,TRBV30,-,TRBJ2-2,TGTGCCTGGAATAGGGGGACAGCGAACACCGGGGAGCTGTTTTTT,CAWNRGTANTGELFF
-,TRBV19,-,TRBJ1-2,TGTGCCAGTAGTACCGTCTATGGCTACACCTTC,CASSTVYGYTF
TRBD1,TRBV15,-,TRBJ1-4,TGTGCCACCAGCAGACGGACAGGGGGCGCGAACGAAAAACTGTTTTTT,CATSRRTGGANEKLFF
-,TRBV15,-,TRBJ2-1,TGTGCCACCAGCAGAGGACTTGGGCAGGGTTACAATGAGCAGTTCTTC,CATSRGLGQGYNEQFF
TRBD1,TRBV18,-,TRBJ1-6,TGTGCCAGCTCACCACTATCCCGGGGACAGAATAATTCACCCCTCCACTTT,CASSPLSRGQNNSPLHF
-,TRBV10-3,-,TRBJ1-1,TGTGCCATCAGTGACAGGGGGAACACTGAAGCTTTCTTT,CAISDRGNTEAFF
-,TRBV19,-,TRBJ2-2,TGTGCCAGTTCTTCAGGCCGGAACACCGGGGAGCTGTTTTTT,CASSSGRNTGELFF
-,TRBV6-1,many,TRBJ1-2,TGTGCCAGCAGTGAAGGATTCCCACAGCTCTTATATCAGGGCTACACCTTC,CASSEGFPQLLYQGYTF
TRBD2,TRBV29-1,-,TRBJ2-1,TGCAGCCTCCCGGGGGGATCTGAGCAGTTCTTC,CSLPGGSEQFF
-,TRBV6-6,-,TRBJ1-1,TGTGCCAGCAGTTACGGCGGCAGTTCGAACACTGAAGCTTTCTTT,CASSYGGSSNTEAFF
-,TRBV5-6,-,TRBJ1-4,TGTGCCAGCGGGTCCACCGGGAGACCTAATGAAAAACTGTTTTTT,CASGSTGRPNEKLFF
TRBD1,TRBV6-1,-,TRBJ1-4,TGTGCCAGCAGTGGATACAGGGGTTCAACTAATGAAAAACTGTTTTTT,CASSGYRGSTNEKLFF
TRBD1,TRBV9,-,TRBJ1-4,TGTGCCAGCAGCCTGGAGGGACAGACTAATGAAAAACTGTTTTTT,CASSLEGQTNEKLFF
TRBD1,TRBV4-3,-,TRBJ1-2,TGCGCCAGCAGCCAAGGGACAGGGGGCGGCTACACCTTC,CASSQGTGGGYTF
-,TRBV30,once,TRBJ1-1,TGTGCCTGGACCGACAGAAAAAACACTGAAGCTTTCTTT,CAWTDRKNTEAFF
-,TRBV7-2,-,TRBJ1-1,TGTGCCAGCAGCTTACAAGGGGTGGACACTGAAGCTTTCTTT,CASSLQGVDTEAFF
TRBD1,TRBV9,-,TRBJ1-3,TGTGCCAGCAGCGACCCGGGACAGACCCACTCTGGAAACACCATATATTTT,CASSDPGQTHSGNTIYF
-,TRBV12-5,-,TRBJ2-7,TGTGCTAGTGGTTTGGGACAGGCCTCCTACGAGCAGTACTTC,CASGLGQASYEQYF
-,TRBV25-1,once,TRBJ1-1,TGTGCCAGCAGGTTGCCCGGGTTCACTGAAGCTTTCTTT,CASRLPGFTEAFF
-,TRBV2,-,TRBJ2-5,TGTGCCAGCAGTGAACCGGCTAGCAGAGGGGGGACCCAGTACTTC,CASSEPASRGGTQYF
-,TRBV5-1,-,TRBJ2-1,TGCGCCAGCAGCCCAAATGACAGGAACAATGAGCAGTTCTTC,CASSPNDRNNEQFF
TRBD1,TRBV6-5,-,TRBJ2-3,TGTGCCAGCAGACAGGGGACGAGCACAGATACGCAGTATTTT,CASRQGTSTDTQYF
-,TRBV19,-,TRBJ1-5,TGTGCCAGTAGTATCAGTACAGGTTTAAGTCAGCCCCAGCATTTT,CASSISTGLSQPQHF
TRBD1,TRBV7-2,-,TRBJ1-2,TGTGCCAGCAGCCAGGGGGCAGGGTCCTATGGCTACACCTTC,CASSQGAGSYGYTF
TRBD1,TRBV27,few,TRBJ2-3,TGTGCCAGCAGACAACTCCTCGCTCCGGGACAGGGATCAGATACGCAGTATTTT,CASRQLLAPGQGSDTQYF
TRBD2,TRBV19,-,TRBJ2-3,TGTGCCAGTAGTTCTGGACTAGCGAACTACCCAGATACGCAGTATTTT,CASSSGLANYPDTQYF
-,TRBV9,-,TRBJ2-1,TGTGCCAGCAGCCCTCACGAGGGGGACTCCTACAATGAGCAGTTCTTC,CASSPHEGDSYNEQFF
-,TRBV4-1,-,TRBJ1-1,TGCGCCAGCAGATCAGGGCCCCCGAACACTGAAGCTTTCTTT,CASRSGPPNTEAFF
-,TRBV4-2,-,TRBJ2-5,TGTGCCAGCAGCCAAGATTACAGGGGGGGCCAAGAGACCCAGTACTTC,CASSQDYRGGQETQYF
TRBD2,TRBV10-3,-,TRBJ2-1,TGTGCCATCAGTGGGACTAGCGGGGGGGATGGCAATGAGCAGTTCTTC,CAISGTSGGDGNEQFF
-,TRBV3-1/TRBV3-2,-,TRBJ2-7,TGTGCCAGCAGCCCAACAGGCTACGAGCAGTACTTC,CASSPTGYEQYF